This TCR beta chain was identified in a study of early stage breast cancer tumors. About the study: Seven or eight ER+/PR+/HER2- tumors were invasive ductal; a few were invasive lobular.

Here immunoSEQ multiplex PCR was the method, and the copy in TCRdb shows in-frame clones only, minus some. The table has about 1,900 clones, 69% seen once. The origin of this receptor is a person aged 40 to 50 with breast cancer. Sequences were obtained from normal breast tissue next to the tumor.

The CDR3 DNA follows: TGCGCCAGCAGCCAAATGACTAGCGGGAGCCTTGCGTTCTTC. Encoded protein: CASSQMTSGSLAFF. The genes are TRBV4-1 and TRBJ2-1; TRBD2 agrees at 12 bases. This CDR3 spans 14 amino acids. Germline CDR1 MGHRA, CDR2 YSYEKL. The V segment lost 2 bases and the J segment 15 bases; nucleotides outside the gene matches: 8.